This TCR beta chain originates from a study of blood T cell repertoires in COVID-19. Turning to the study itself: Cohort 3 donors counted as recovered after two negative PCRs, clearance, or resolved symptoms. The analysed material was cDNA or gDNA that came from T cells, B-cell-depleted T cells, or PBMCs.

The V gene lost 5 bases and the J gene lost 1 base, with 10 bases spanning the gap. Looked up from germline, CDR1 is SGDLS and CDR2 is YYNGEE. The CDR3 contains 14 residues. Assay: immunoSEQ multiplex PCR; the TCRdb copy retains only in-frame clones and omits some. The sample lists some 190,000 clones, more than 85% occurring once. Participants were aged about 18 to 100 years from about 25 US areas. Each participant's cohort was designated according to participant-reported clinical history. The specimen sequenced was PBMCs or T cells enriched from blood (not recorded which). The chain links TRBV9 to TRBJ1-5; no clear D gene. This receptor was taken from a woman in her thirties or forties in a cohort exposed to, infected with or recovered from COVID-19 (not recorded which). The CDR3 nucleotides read TGTGCCAGCAGTGGAGGGCGAAGCAATCAGCCCCAGCATTTT. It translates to CASSGGRSNQPQHF.